The following is a T cell receptor (beta chain) sequence with its context. The CDR3 totals 14 residues. The junction had 9 bases not matched to a gene; V was cut back by 4 bases and J by 6 bases. This specimen comes from a study of blood T cell repertoires in COVID-19. Authors' methods: Reference gene primers were amplified, and this amplification served to estimate nucleated cell counts. Repertoires were generated with immunoSEQ multiplex PCR, while TCRdb's copy carries only in-frame clones and drops some. Clone size and the V and J calls come from that table; the DNA yielded D and trimming. The table has around 270,000 clones, about 83% seen once; the top ten hold less than 2%.

Sequencing was done on a sample of peripheral blood. The sequence came from a woman aged 40 to 49 who had recovered from COVID-19. J is TRBJ1-2 and V is TRBV5-3; 7 bases align to TRBD1. TRBV5-3 is treated as an ORF (open reading frame) with a function not yet certain. As DNA, the CDR3 is TGTGCCAGAAGCCCCCCCCACAGGGGCCATGGCTACACCTTC. Its translation is CARSPPHRGHGYTF.